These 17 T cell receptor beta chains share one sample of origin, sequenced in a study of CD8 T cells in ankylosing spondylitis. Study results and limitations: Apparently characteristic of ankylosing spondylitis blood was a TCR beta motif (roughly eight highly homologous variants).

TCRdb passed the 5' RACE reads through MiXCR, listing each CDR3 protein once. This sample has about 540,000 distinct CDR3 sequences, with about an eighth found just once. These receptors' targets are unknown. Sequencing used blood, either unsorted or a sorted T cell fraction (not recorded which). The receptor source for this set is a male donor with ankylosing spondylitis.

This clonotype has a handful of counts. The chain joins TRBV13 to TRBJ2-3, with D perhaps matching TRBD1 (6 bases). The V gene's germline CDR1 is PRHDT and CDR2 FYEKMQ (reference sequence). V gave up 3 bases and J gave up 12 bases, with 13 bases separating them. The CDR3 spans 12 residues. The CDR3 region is CASSLTGGDQYF. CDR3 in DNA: TGTGCCAGCAGCTTGACAGGCGGAGATCAGTATTTT.

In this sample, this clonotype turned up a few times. CDR3 sequence: CASSLVGRGRNTEAFF. In DNA, the CDR3 is TGCGCCAGCAGCTTGGTAGGCAGGGGCAGGAACACTGAAGCTTTCTTT. The rearrangement links TRBV5-1 to TRBJ1-1; a possible D gene is TRBD1 (6 bases). V shed 0 bases and J shed 1 base, with 13 bases lying between them. CDR3 length equals 16 residues. Germline-derived CDR1 and CDR2 are SGHRS and YFSETQ.

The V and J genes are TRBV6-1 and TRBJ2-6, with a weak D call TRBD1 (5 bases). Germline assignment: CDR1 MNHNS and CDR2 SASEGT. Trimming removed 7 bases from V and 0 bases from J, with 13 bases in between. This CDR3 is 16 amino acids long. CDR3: CASKSRVSSGANVLTF. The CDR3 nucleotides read TGTGCCAGCAAGTCCAGGGTGTCCTCTGGGGCCAACGTCCTGACTTTC.

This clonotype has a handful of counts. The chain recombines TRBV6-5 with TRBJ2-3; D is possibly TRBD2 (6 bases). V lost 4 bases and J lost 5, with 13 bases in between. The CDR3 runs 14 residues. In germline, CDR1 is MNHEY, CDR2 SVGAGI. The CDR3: CASSCTGVGDTQYF. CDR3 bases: TGTGCCAGCAGTTGCACGGGAGTGGGAGATACGCAGTATTTT.

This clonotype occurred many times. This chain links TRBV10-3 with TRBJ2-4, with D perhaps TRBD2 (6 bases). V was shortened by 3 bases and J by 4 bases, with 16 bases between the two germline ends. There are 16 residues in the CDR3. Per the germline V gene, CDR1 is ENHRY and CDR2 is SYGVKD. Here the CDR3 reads CAISDPGRGRKNIQYF. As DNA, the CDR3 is TGTGCCATCAGTGATCCAGGGCGGGGTAGGAAAAACATTCAGTACTTC.

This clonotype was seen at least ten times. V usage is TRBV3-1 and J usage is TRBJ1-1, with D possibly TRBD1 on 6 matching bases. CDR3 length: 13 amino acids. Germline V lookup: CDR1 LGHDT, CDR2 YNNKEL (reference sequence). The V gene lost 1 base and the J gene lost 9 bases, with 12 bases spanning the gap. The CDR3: CASSQGGAGQAFF. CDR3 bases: TGTGCCAGCAGCCAAGGGGGGGCAGGTCAAGCTTTCTTT.

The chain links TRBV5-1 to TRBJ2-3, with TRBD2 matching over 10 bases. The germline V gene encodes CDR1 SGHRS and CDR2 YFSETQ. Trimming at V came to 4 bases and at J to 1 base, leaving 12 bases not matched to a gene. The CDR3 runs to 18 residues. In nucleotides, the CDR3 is TGCGCCAGCAGCCGAAAAGCTACCCTAGCGGGAGGCACAGATACGCAGTATTTT. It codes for CASSRKATLAGGTDTQYF. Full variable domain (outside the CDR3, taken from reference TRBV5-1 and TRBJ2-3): KAGVTQTPRYLIKTRGQQVTLSCSPISGHRSVSWYQQTPGQGLQFLFEYFSETQRNKGNFPGRFSGRQFSNSRSEMNVSTLELGDSALYLCASSRKATLAGGTDTQYFGPGTRLTVL.

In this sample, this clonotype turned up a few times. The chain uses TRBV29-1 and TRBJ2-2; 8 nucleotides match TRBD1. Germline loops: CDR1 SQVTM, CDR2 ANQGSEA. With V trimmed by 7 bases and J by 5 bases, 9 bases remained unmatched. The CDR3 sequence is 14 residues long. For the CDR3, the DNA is TGCAGCGGAAGGGCAGGGGGCGCGACCGGGGAGCTGTTTTTT. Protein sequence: CSGRAGGATGELFF.

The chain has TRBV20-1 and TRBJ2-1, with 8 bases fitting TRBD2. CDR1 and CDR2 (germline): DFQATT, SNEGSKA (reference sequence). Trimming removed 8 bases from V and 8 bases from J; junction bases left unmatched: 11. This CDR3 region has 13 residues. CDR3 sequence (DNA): TGCAGTCCAAAGCGGGAGAGGTCCCATGAGCAGTTCTTC. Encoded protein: CSPKRERSHEQFF.

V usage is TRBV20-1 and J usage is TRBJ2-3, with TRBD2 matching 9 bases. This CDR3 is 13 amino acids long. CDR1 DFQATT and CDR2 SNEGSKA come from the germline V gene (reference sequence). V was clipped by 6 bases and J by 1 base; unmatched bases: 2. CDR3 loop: CSAGGGGTDTQYF. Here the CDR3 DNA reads TGCAGTGCCGGCGGGGGGGGCACAGATACGCAGTATTTT.

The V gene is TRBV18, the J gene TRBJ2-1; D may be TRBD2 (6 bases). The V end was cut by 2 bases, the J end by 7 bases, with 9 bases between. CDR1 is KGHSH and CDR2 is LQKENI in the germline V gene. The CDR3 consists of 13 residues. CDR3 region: CASSPLADNEQFF. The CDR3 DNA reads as TGTGCCAGCTCACCATTAGCGGATAATGAGCAGTTCTTC.

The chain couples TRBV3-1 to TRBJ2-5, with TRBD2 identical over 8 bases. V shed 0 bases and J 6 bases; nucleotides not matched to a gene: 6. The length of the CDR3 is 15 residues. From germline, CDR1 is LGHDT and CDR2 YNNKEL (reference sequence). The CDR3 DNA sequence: TGTGCCAGCAGCCAAGACCTAGCGGGTCTGCAGACCCAGTACTTC. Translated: CASSQDLAGLQTQYF.

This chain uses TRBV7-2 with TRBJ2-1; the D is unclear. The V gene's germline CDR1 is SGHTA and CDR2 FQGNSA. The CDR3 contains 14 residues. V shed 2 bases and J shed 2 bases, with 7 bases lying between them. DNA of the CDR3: TGTGCCAGCAGCTTATATGGCGCCTACAATGAGCAGTTCTTC. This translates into CASSLYGAYNEQFF.

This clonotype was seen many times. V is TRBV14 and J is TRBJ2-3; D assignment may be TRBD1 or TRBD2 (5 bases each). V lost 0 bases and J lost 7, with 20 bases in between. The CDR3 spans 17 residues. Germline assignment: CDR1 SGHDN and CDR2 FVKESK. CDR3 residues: CASSQDLSGRVWNTQYF. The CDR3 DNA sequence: TGTGCCAGCAGCCAAGATCTAAGCGGCAGGGTCTGGAATACGCAGTATTTT.

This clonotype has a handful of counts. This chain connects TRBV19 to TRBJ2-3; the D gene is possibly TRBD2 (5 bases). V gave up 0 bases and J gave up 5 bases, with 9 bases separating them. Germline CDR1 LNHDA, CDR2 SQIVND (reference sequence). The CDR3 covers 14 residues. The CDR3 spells CASSIDGGGDTQYF. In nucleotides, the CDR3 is TGTGCCAGTAGTATAGATGGAGGTGGAGATACGCAGTATTTT.

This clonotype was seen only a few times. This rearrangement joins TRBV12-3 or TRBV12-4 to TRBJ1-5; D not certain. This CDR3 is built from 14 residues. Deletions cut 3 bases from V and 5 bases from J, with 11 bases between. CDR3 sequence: CASSFLGLHQPQHF. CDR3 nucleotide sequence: TGTGCCAGCAGTTTTCTTGGTTTGCATCAGCCCCAGCATTTT.

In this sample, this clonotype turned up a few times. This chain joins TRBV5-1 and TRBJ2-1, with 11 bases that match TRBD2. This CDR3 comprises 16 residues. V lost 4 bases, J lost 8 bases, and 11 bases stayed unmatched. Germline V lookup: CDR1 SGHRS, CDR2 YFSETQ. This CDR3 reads CASSLGRLAGRDEQFF. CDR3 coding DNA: TGCGCCAGCAGCCTAGGAAGACTAGCGGGAAGGGATGAGCAGTTCTTC.